This T cell receptor beta chain was observed in a study of control samples from healthy donors and cancer patients. Some clones are missing from TCRdb's copy, which holds only in-frame ones; the method was immunoSEQ multiplex PCR. The top ten clones hold 40% of a sample with 110,000 or so clones, about 89% of them seen once. The CDR3 is 13 residues long. The junction had 5 bases not matched to a gene; V was cut back by 3 bases and J by 8 bases. This sequence originates from a man over 45 in good health. V gene TRBV12-3 or TRBV12-4 combines with J gene TRBJ1-2, with 8 nucleotides matching TRBD1. Specimen: blood. This CDR3 is CASSLGQVSGYTF. CDR3 nucleotides: TGTGCCAGCAGTTTGGGACAGGTATCCGGCTACACCTTC.